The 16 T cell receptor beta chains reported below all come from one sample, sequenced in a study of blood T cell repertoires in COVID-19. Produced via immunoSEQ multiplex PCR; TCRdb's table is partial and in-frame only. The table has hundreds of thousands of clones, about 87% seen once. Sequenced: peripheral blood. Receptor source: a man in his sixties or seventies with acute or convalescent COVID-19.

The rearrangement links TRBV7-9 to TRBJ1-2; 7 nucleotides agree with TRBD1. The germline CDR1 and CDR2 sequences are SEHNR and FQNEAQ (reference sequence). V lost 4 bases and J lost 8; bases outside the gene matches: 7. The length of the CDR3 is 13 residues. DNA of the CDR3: TGTGCCAGCAGCTCAACAGGGGAGTGGGGCTACACCTTC. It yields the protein CASSSTGEWGYTF.

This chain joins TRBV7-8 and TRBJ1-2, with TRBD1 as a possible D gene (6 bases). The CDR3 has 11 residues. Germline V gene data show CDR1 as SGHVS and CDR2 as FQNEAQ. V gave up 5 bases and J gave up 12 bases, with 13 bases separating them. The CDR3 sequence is CASSRGGLHTF. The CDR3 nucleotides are TGTGCCAGCAGCCGCGGGGGGCTTCACACCTTC. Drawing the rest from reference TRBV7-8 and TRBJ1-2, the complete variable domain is GAGVSQSPRYKVAKRGQDVALRCDPISGHVSLFWYQQALGQGPEFLTYFQNEAQLDKSGLPSDRFFAERPEGSVSTLKIQRTQQEDSAVYLCASSRGGLHTFGSGTRLTVV.

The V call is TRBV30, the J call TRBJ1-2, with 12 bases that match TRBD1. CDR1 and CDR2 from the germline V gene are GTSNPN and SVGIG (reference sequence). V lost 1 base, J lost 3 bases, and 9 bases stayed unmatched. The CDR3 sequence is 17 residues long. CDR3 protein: CAWSATGTGGLYYGYTF. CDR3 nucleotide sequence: TGTGCCTGGAGTGCAACCGGGACAGGGGGCCTTTACTATGGCTACACCTTC.

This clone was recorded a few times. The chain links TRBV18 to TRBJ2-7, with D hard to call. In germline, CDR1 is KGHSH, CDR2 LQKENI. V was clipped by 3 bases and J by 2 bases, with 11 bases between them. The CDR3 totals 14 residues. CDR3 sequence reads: CASSPGLVTYEQYF. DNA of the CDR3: TGTGCCAGCTCACCGGGCCTTGTCACCTACGAGCAGTACTTC.

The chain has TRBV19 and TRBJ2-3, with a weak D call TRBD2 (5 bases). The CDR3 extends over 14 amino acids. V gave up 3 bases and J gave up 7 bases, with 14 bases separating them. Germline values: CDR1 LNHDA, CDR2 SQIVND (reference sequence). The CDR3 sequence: CASSMSLAGYTQYF. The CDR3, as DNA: TGTGCCAGTAGTATGTCGCTAGCTGGATATACGCAGTATTTT.

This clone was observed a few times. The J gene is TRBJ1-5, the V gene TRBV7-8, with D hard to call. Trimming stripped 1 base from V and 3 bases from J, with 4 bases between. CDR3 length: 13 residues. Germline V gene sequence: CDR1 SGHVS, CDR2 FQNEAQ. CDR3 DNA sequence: TGTGCCAGCAGCTTAGAACTCAATCAGCCCCAGCATTTT. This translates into CASSLELNQPQHF.

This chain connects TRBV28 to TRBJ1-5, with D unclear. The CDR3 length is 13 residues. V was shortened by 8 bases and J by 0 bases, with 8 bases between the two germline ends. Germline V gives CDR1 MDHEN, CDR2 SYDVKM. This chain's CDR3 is CASQLDSNQPQHF. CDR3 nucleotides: TGTGCCAGCCAACTCGATAGCAATCAGCCCCAGCATTTT.

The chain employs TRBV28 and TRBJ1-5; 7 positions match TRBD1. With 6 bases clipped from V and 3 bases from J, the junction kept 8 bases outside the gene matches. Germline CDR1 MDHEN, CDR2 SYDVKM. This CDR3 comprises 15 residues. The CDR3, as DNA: TGTGCCAGCAGCCCTCAGGGGGACCTCAATCAGCCCCAGCATTTT. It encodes CASSPQGDLNQPQHF.

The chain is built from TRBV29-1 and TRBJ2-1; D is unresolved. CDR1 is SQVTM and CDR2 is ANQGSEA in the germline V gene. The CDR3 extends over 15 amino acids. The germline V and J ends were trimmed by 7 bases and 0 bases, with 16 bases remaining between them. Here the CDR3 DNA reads TGCAGCGCTGGTAGTGGATGGAGCTCCTACAATGAGCAGTTCTTC. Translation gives CSAGSGWSSYNEQFF.

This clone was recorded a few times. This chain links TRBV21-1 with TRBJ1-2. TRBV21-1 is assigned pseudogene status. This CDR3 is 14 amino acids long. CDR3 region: CASRQTRDYLGYTF. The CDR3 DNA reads TGTGCCAGCAGACAAACCCGGGACTATCTTGGCTACACCTTC.

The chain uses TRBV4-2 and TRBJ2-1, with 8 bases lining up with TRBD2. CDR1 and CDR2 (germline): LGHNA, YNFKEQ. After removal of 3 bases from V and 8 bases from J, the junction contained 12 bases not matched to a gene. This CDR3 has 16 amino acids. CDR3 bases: TGTGCCAGCAGCCATTTTGGACTAGCAAGAGGCGATGAGCAGTTCTTC. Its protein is CASSHFGLARGDEQFF.

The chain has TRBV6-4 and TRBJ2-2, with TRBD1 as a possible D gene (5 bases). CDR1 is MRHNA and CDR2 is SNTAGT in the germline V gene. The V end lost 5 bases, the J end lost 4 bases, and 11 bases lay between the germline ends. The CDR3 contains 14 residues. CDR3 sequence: CASSRQISTGELFF. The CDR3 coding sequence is TGTGCCAGCAGTAGACAGATAAGCACCGGGGAGCTGTTTTTT.

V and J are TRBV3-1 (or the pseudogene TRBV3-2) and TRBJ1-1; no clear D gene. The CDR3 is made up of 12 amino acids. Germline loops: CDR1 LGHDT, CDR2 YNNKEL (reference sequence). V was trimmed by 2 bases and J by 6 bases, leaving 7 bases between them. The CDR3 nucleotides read TGTGCCAGCAGCCAAAGTCCGGCTGAAGCTTTCTTT. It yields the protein CASSQSPAEAFF.

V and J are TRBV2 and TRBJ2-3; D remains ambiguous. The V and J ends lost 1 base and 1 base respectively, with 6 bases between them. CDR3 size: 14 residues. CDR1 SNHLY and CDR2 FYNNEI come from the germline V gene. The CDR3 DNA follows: TGTGCCAGCAGTGAAGGAGATCGCACAGATACGCAGTATTTT. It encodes CASSEGDRTDTQYF.

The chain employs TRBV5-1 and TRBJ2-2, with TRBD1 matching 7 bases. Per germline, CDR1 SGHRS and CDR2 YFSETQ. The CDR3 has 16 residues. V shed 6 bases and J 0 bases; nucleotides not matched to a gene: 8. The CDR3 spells CASNKRQGPNTGELFF. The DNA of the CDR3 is TGCGCCAGCAACAAGAGACAGGGACCGAACACCGGGGAGCTGTTTTTT.

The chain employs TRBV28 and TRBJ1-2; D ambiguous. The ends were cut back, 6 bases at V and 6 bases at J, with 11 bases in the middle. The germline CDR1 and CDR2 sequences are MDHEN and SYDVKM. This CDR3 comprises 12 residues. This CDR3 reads CASRHPGNGYTF. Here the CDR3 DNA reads TGTGCCAGCAGACACCCAGGAAATGGCTACACCTTC.